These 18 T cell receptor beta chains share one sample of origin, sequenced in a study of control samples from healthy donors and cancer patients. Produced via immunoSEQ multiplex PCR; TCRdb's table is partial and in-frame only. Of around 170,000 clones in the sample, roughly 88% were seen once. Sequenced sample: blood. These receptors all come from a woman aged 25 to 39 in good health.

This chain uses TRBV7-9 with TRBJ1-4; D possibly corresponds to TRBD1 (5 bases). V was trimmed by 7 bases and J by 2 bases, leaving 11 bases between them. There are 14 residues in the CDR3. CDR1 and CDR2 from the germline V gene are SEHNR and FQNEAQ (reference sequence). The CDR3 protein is CASKRGETNEKLFF. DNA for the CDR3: TGTGCCAGCAAGCGGGGGGAGACTAATGAAAAACTGTTTTTT.

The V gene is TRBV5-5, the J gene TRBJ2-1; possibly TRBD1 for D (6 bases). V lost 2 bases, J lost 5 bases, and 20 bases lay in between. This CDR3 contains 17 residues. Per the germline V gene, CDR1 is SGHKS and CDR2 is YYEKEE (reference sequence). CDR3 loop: CASSFGTPWFGHNEQFF. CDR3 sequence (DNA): TGTGCCAGCAGCTTTGGGACACCATGGTTCGGCCACAATGAGCAGTTCTTC.

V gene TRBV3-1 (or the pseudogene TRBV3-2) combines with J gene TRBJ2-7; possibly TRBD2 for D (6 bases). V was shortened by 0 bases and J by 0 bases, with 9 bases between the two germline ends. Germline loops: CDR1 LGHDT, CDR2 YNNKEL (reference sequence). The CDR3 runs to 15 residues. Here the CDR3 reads CASSQEASDSYEQYF. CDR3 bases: TGTGCCAGCAGCCAAGAGGCTAGCGACTCCTACGAGCAGTACTTC.

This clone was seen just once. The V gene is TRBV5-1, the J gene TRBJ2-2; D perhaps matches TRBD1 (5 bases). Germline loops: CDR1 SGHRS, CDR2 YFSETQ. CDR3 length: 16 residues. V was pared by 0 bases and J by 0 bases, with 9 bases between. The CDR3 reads CASSLGTRANTGELFF. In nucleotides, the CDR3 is TGCGCCAGCAGCTTGGGGACACGTGCGAACACCGGGGAGCTGTTTTTT.

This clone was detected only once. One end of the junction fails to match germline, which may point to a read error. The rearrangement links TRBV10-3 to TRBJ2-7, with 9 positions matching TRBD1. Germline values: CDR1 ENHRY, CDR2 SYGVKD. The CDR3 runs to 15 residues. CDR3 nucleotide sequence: TGTGCCATCAGCGACCGGGACAGGGTCTCCCACGAGCAGTACTTC. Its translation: CAISDRDRVSHEQYF.

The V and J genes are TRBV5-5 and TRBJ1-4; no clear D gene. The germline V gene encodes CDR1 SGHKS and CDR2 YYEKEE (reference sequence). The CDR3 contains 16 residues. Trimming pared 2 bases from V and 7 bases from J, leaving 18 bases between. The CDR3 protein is CASSLEERLKSEKLFF. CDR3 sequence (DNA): TGTGCCAGCAGCTTAGAAGAGAGGCTGAAAAGTGAAAAACTGTTTTTT.

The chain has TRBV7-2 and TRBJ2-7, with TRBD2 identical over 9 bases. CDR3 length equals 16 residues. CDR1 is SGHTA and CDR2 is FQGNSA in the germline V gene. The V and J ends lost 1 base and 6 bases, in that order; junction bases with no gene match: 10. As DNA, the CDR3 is TGTGCCAGCAGCTTAGTTGGGACTAGCAGAAATGGCGAGCAGTACGTC. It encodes CASSLVGTSRNGEQYV.

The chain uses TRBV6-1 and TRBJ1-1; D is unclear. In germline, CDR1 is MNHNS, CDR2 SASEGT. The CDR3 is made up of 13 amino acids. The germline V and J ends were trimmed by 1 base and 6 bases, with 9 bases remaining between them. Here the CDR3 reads CASSEGTPAEAFF. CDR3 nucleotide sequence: TGTGCCAGCAGTGAAGGCACACCCGCTGAAGCTTTCTTT.

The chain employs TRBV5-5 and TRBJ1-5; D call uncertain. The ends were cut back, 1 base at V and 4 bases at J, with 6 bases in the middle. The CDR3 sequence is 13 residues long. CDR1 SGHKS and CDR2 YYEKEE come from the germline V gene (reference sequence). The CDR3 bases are TGTGCCAGCAGCTTGAGTCAGAATCAGCCCCAGCATTTT. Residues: CASSLSQNQPQHF.

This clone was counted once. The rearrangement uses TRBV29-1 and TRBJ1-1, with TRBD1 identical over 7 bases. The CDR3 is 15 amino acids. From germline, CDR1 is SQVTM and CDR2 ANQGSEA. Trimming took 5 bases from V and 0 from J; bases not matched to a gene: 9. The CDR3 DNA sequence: TGCAGCGTTTGTCGGGACAGTTGGATGAACACTGAAGCTTTCTTT. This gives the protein CSVCRDSWMNTEAFF. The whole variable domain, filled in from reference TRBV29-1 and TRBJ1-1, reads SAVISQKPSRDICQRGTSLTIQCQVDSQVTMMFWYRQQPGQSLTLIATANQGSEATYESGFVIDKFPISRPNLTFSTLTVSNMSPEDSSIYLCSVCRDSWMNTEAFFGQGTRLTVV.

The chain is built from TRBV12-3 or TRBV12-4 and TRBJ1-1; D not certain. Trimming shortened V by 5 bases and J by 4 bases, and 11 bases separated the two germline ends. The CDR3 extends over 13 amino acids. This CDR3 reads CASSAYRGTEAFF. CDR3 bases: TGTGCCAGCAGTGCCTACCGAGGCACTGAAGCTTTCTTT.

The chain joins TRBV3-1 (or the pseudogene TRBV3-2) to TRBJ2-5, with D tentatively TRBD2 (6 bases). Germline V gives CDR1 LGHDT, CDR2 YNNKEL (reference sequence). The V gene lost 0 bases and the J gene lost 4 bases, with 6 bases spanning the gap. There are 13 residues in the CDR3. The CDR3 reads CASSQDSGETQYF. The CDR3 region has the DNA TGTGCCAGCAGCCAAGATAGCGGAGAGACCCAGTACTTC.

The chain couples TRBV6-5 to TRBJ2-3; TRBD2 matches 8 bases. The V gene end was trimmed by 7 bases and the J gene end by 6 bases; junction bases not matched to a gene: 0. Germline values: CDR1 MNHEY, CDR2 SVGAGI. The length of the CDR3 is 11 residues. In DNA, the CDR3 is TGTGCCAGCACGGGGGGGGATACGCAGTATTTT. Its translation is CASTGGDTQYF.

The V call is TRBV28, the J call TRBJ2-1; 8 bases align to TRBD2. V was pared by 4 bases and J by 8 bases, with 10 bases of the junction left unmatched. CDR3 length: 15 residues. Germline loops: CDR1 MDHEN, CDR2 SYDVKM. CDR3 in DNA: TGTGCCAGCAGTTCCGGGACTAGACTTTTCGATGAGCAGTTCTTC. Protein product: CASSSGTRLFDEQFF.

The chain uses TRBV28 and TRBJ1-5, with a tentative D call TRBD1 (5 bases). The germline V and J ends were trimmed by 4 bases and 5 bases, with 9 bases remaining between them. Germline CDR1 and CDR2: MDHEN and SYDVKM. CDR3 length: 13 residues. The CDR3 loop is CASSSTAYQPQHF. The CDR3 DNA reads TGTGCCAGCAGTTCGACAGCTTATCAGCCCCAGCATTTT.

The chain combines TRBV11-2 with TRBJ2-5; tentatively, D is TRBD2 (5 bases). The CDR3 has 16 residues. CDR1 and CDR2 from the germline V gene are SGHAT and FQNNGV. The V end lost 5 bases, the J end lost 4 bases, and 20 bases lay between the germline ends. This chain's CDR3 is CASSRDSGTLGETQYF. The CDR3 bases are TGTGCCAGCAGCCGGGATTCAGGCACCCTGGGAGAGACCCAGTACTTC.

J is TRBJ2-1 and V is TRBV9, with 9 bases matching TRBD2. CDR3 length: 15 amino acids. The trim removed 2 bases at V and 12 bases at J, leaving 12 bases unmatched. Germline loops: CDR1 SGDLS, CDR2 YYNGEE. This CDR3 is CASSVQSSGASWQFF. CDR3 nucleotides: TGTGCCAGCAGCGTGCAGTCTAGCGGGGCCTCGTGGCAGTTCTTC.

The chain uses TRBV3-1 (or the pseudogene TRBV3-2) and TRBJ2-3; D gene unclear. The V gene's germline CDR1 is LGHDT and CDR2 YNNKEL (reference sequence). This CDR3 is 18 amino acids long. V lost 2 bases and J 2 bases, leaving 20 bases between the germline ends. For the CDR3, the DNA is TGTGCCAGCAGCCAATCTAACGCGAGCCGAGGTGCCACAGATACGCAGTATTTT. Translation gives CASSQSNASRGATDTQYF.